These 27 T cell receptor beta chains were sequenced from one sample in a study of read filtering for tumor transcriptome and immune sequencing. From 300 to 450 ng of RNA, a library with molecular barcoded alpha/delta and beta/gamma adaptors was made. A single record per CDR3 protein comes from TCRdb applying MiXCR to the reads. Of around 48,000 distinct CDR3 sequences in the sample, approximately 18% are singletons; the top ten hold less than 20%. The sequencing input was a population of CD138-negative cells sorted from bone marrow. The receptors shown here come from a donor aged 40 or over with multiple myeloma.

Many counts were recorded for this clonotype. This chain uses TRBV29-1 with TRBJ2-7, with D possibly called TRBD1 or TRBD2 (5 bases each). This CDR3 contains 12 residues. CDR1 is SQVTM and CDR2 is ANQGSEA in the germline V gene. Deletions cut 4 bases from V and 4 bases from J, with 11 bases between. CDR3 protein: CSVVTGPYEQYF. The DNA of the CDR3 is TGCAGCGTTGTAACGGGACCATACGAGCAGTACTTC.

This clonotype has more than one count but fewer than ten. CDR3 nucleotides: TGTGCCAGCAGTTACTCGGCGGGGACCCCCACAGATACGCAGTATTTT. Translated, it gives CASSYSAGTPTDTQYF. The rearrangement links TRBV6-2 or TRBV6-3 to TRBJ2-3; D might be TRBD2 (6 bases). Between the trimmed V and J ends, which lost 0 bases and 2 bases, there was a span of 12 bases. This CDR3 is built from 16 residues. Germline V gives CDR1 MNHEY, CDR2 SVGEGT.

This clonotype was seen ten or more times. The V and J genes are TRBV27 and TRBJ1-1; D is undetermined. Trimming took off 1 base at V and 1 base at J, with 7 bases between the two ends. The CDR3 consists of 14 residues. CDR1 and CDR2 from the germline V gene are MNHEY and SMNVEV (reference sequence). CDR3 in DNA: TGTGCCAGCAGTTTATATCGGCAGAACACTGAAGCTTTCTTT. The encoded protein is CASSLYRQNTEAFF.

This clonotype was detected many times. Written as DNA, the CDR3 is TGCGCCAGCAGTCAACCTTATTGTAGACCCCGGACTAGCAGATACAATGAGCAGTTCTTC. Protein product: CASSQPYCRPRTSRYNEQFF. The V call is TRBV23-1, the J call TRBJ2-1; 8 nucleotides line up with TRBD2. TRBV23-1 is sorted into the ORF group, with uncertain function. With V trimmed by 2 bases and J by 4 bases, 19 bases remained unmatched. The CDR3 is 20 residues long.

This clonotype has ten or more counts. The chain uses TRBV5-1 and TRBJ1-1; D is possibly TRBD1 (5 bases). The CDR3 contains 15 residues. Deletions cut 0 bases from V and 1 base from J, with 10 bases between. Germline lookup yields CDR1 SGHRS and CDR2 YFSETQ. CDR3 bases: TGCGCCAGCAGCTTGGCCTTCGGGACGAACACTGAAGCTTTCTTT. Protein: CASSLAFGTNTEAFF.

This clonotype has just a few counts. A much larger clone lies one base from this, so it may be a read error. The conserved final phenylalanine or tryptophan is absent from the CDR3, which likely points to a read error. V and J are TRBV29-1 and TRBJ1-1; D is uncertain. Trimming removed 3 bases at V and 3 bases at J, with 14 bases between. This CDR3 spans 14 amino acids. Germline CDR1 reads SQVTM; CDR2 reads ANQGSEA. The CDR3: CSVDRIGFDTEAFS. The CDR3 DNA reads TGCAGCGTTGACAGGATAGGGTTTGACACTGAAGCTTTCTCT.

This clonotype was observed at least ten times. The rearrangement links TRBV19 to TRBJ2-7; D is possibly TRBD2 (5 bases). The V end lost 3 bases, the J end lost 1 base, and 10 bases lay between the germline ends. There are 14 residues in the CDR3. Germline loops: CDR1 LNHDA, CDR2 SQIVND (reference sequence). The CDR3 bases are TGTGCCAGTAGTATGAGGGTGGGGTCCTACGAGCAGTACTTC. This codes for CASSMRVGSYEQYF.

This clonotype was detected many times. The chain employs TRBV6-5 and TRBJ2-7, with 7 nucleotides matching TRBD2. CDR1 and CDR2 from the germline V gene are MNHEY and SVGAGI. J lost 6 bases, V lost 2 bases, and 10 bases had no gene match. The CDR3 is 15 amino acids. As DNA, the CDR3 is TGTGCCAGCAGTTACCTGAGAAGCGGGACGGGCGAGCAGTACTTC. Encoded protein: CASSYLRSGTGEQYF.

This clonotype appeared many times. The J gene is TRBJ1-5, the V gene TRBV2, with 7 bases identical to TRBD1. Germline values: CDR1 SNHLY, CDR2 FYNNEI. With V trimmed by 6 bases and J by 2 bases, 7 bases remained unmatched. The CDR3 is 15 amino acids. CDR3 sequence: CASRPDRVGNQPQHF. In nucleotides, the CDR3 is TGTGCCAGCAGACCTGACAGGGTGGGCAATCAGCCCCAGCATTTT.

This clonotype was seen ten or more times. This chain connects TRBV7-2 to TRBJ2-3, with D unresolved. V lost 3 bases, J lost 2 bases, and 6 bases lay in between. The CDR3 has 13 residues. Germline V gene data show CDR1 as SGHTA and CDR2 as FQGNSA. This CDR3 is CASSFGDTDTQYF. The CDR3 nucleotides are TGTGCCAGCAGCTTTGGCGACACAGATACGCAGTATTTT. Full variable domain (remainder filled in from reference TRBV7-2 and TRBJ2-3): GAGVSQSPSNKVTEKGKDVELRCDPISGHTALYWYRQSLGQGLEFLIYFQGNSAPDKSGLPSDRFSAERTGGSVSTLTIQRTQQEDSAVYLCASSFGDTDTQYFGPGTRLTVL.

About this clonotype: With a much larger clone just one base away, this may be a read error. This rearrangement joins TRBV7-8 to TRBJ1-5; TRBD1 agrees at 9 bases. This CDR3 is built from 18 residues. CDR1 and CDR2 (germline): SGHVS, FQNEAQ. The CDR3 DNA is TGTGCCCGCAGCTTAGTACCCCCCTTGACAGGGGGAGATCAGCCCCAGCATTTT. It encodes CARSLVPPLTGGDQPQHF.

Many counts were recorded for this clonotype. The J gene is TRBJ2-7, the V gene TRBV5-1; TRBD2 matches 7 bases. CDR1 and CDR2 (germline): SGHRS, YFSETQ. The CDR3 spans 12 residues. J lost 6 bases, V lost 4 bases, and 4 bases had no gene match. The CDR3: CASSEGLSEQYF. The CDR3 nucleotides are TGCGCCAGCAGCGAGGGACTATCCGAGCAGTACTTC.

A remark on this clonotype: This could be a read error, since a much larger clone is one nucleotide away. This chain uses TRBV29-1 with TRBJ2-2; 8 bases are shared with TRBD1. Germline V CDR1 and CDR2: SQVTM, ANQGSEA. The CDR3 is 13 residues long. The CDR3 spells CSVQGANTGELLF. The CDR3 region has the DNA TGCAGCGTTCAGGGGGCGAACACCGGGGAGCTGCTTTTT.

This clonotype has a handful of counts. The chain has TRBV6-5 and TRBJ1-1; TRBD1 agrees at 7 bases. Germline V lookup: CDR1 MNHEY, CDR2 SVGAGI. The CDR3 covers 13 residues. The V segment lost 11 bases and the J segment 7 bases; nucleotides outside the gene matches: 13. The CDR3 DNA follows: TGTGCCGGTAAACGAGACAGGGCGGGTGAAGCTTTCTTT. Residues: CAGKRDRAGEAFF.

This clonotype occurred many times. CDR3 DNA: TGCAGTGCTAGAGGGGGACAGGGGGCGCTCACTGAAGCTTTCTTT. The encoded protein is CSARGGQGALTEAFF. V and J are TRBV20-1 and TRBJ1-1; 12 positions match TRBD1. This CDR3 region has 15 residues. J lost 4 bases, V lost 1 base, and 4 bases had no gene match. The germline gives CDR1 DFQATT, CDR2 SNEGSKA (reference sequence).

This clonotype was counted between two and nine times. A read error is possible here, since a much larger clone lies one base away. The chain joins TRBV29-1 to TRBJ1-1; 7 bases map to TRBD1. Germline lookup yields CDR1 SQVTM and CDR2 ANQGSEA. V shed 7 bases, J shed 3 bases, and the junction held 5 bases outside the gene matches. This CDR3 has 12 residues. Written as DNA, the CDR3 is TGCAGCGCTCAACAGGGGTACACTGAAGCTTTCTTT. Amino acids: CSAQQGYTEAFF.

In this sample, this clonotype turned up many times. The chain is built from TRBV29-1 and TRBJ2-7, with TRBD2 identical over 8 bases. After removal of 2 bases from V and 1 base from J, the junction contained 1 base not matched to a gene. CDR1 SQVTM and CDR2 ANQGSEA come from the germline V gene. The CDR3 runs 13 residues. The chain's CDR3 is CSVEREGSYEQYF. DNA for the CDR3: TGCAGCGTTGAACGGGAGGGATCCTACGAGCAGTACTTC.

This clonotype has at least ten counts. The chain couples TRBV5-1 to TRBJ2-6; 9 bases match TRBD1. The CDR3 length is 19 residues. Germline CDR1 is SGHRS and CDR2 is YFSETQ. V lost 7 bases to trimming and J lost 0 bases; unmatched junction nucleotides: 14. The CDR3 protein is CASLSTGGSTISGANVLTF. The CDR3 DNA reads TGCGCCAGCCTAAGTACAGGGGGCTCTACCATCTCTGGGGCCAACGTCCTGACTTTC.

The V and J genes are TRBV6-2 or TRBV6-3 and TRBJ2-5, with D possibly matching TRBD2 (5 bases). In germline, CDR1 is MNHEY, CDR2 SVGEGT. The CDR3 is 16 residues long. The CDR3 DNA sequence: TGTGTCGGCAGTTACTCGGTTGCAGCGGTACAAGAGACCCAGTACTTC. Translating gives CVGSYSVAAVQETQYF.

As concerns this clonotype: One junction end disagrees with the germline gene, perhaps due to a read error. The chain recombines TRBV20-1 with TRBJ2-5, with 7 bases aligning to TRBD1. The CDR3 length is 16 residues. The germline V gene has CDR1 DFQATT and CDR2 SNEGSKA (reference sequence). The DNA for the CDR3 is TGCAGTGCTAGGAGCCCCAAGGGGGCGAAAAAAGAGACCCGGTACTTC. Amino acids: CSARSPKGAKKETRYF.

Many counts were recorded for this clonotype. The V call is TRBV6-2 or TRBV6-3, the J call TRBJ1-2; 7 nucleotides align to TRBD1. This CDR3 has 14 residues. Germline assignment: CDR1 MNHEY and CDR2 SVGEGT. V was clipped by 4 bases and J by 2 bases; unmatched bases: 4. CDR3 loop: CASSFRQGNYGYTF. The CDR3, as DNA: TGTGCCAGCAGTTTCCGACAGGGCAACTATGGCTACACCTTC.

This clonotype occurred many times. The chain recombines TRBV3-1 with TRBJ1-4, with TRBD1 matching over 7 bases. This CDR3 is 15 amino acids long. With V trimmed by 1 base and J by 15 bases, 14 bases remained unmatched. Germline loops: CDR1 LGHDT, CDR2 YNNKEL (reference sequence). As DNA, the CDR3 is TGTGCCAGCAGCCAAGCCGCGGGGACAGCTCAAGTCGTGTTTTTT. Translated: CASSQAAGTAQVVFF.

This chain uses TRBV11-2 with TRBJ1-5; TRBD1 might be the D (6 bases). Trimming took off 2 bases at V and 3 bases at J, with 8 bases between the two ends. CDR1 is SGHAT and CDR2 is FQNNGV in the germline V gene. The CDR3 is made up of 14 amino acids. In DNA form, the CDR3 reads TGTGCCAGCAGCTTACACAGGGACAATCAGCCCCAGCATTTT. This codes for CASSLHRDNQPQHF.

This clonotype has a count of ten or more. J is TRBJ2-5 and V is TRBV20-1; D possibly corresponds to TRBD2 (7 bases). Germline values: CDR1 DFQATT, CDR2 SNEGSKA (reference sequence). This CDR3 spans 14 amino acids. Trimming cost V 6 bases and J 2 bases, with 16 bases left between them. The CDR3 loop is CSAPRGAEQETQYF. Written as DNA, the CDR3 is TGCAGTGCCCCTCGGGGGGCGGAGCAAGAGACCCAGTACTTC.

This clonotype was detected many times. This sequence joins TRBV2 and TRBJ2-7; D might be TRBD1 (5 bases). V was pared by 2 bases and J by 6 bases, with 11 bases between. The CDR3 length is 13 residues. Germline V gene lookup returns CDR1 SNHLY and CDR2 FYNNEI. CDR3 loop: CASSERGSLEQYF. The DNA of the CDR3 is TGTGCCAGCAGTGAAAGGGGTTCCCTCGAGCAGTACTTC.

This clonotype came up many times. V gene TRBV12-3 or TRBV12-4 combines with J gene TRBJ2-7; 8 bases fit TRBD1. V shed 3 bases, J shed 5 bases, and the junction held 6 bases outside the gene matches. The CDR3 spans 14 residues. CDR3 residues: CASSFRQGSHEQYF. The CDR3, as DNA: TGTGCCAGCAGTTTTCGACAGGGGAGCCACGAGCAGTACTTC.

The rearrangement uses TRBV18 and TRBJ2-5; perhaps D is TRBD1 or TRBD2 (6 bases each). In germline, CDR1 is KGHSH, CDR2 LQKENI. The CDR3 extends over 18 amino acids. V was cut by 1 base and J by 4 bases, with 22 bases left in between. CDR3 coding DNA: TGTGCCAGCTCACCACTCGTTCCGGGGGCCGCCGGGCGAGAGACCCAGTACTTC. The encoded protein is CASSPLVPGAAGRETQYF. Combining the CDR3 with reference TRBV18 and TRBJ2-5 gives the whole variable domain NAGVMQNPRHLVRRRGQEARLRCSPMKGHSHVYWYRQLPEEGLKFMVYLQKENIIDESGMPKERFSAEFPKEGPSILRIQQVVRGDSAAYFCASSPLVPGAAGRETQYFGPGTRLLVL.